This T cell receptor (beta chain) was sequenced in a study of blood T cell repertoires in COVID-19. Original processing notes: Estimates of nucleated cell counts were drawn from the amplification of reference gene primers. TCRdb's copy holds only in-frame clones and misses some; the assay was immunoSEQ multiplex PCR. V and J calls plus clone size are reproduced from that table; the DNA served to infer D and trimming. The table lists tens of thousands of clones, roughly 80% of them singletons. Germline CDR1 and CDR2: MDHEN and SYDVKM. Trimming took off 0 bases at V and 6 bases at J, with 12 bases between the two ends. CDR3 size: 16 residues.

This sequence originates from a human donor in a cohort sampled during active COVID-19. The rearrangement uses TRBV28 and TRBJ1-6; a possible D gene is TRBD1 (6 bases). The sample comprised peripheral blood. CDR3 region: CASSLWVQGSNSPLHF. The CDR3 nucleotides are TGTGCCAGCAGTTTATGGGTCCAGGGGTCTAATTCACCCCTCCACTTT.